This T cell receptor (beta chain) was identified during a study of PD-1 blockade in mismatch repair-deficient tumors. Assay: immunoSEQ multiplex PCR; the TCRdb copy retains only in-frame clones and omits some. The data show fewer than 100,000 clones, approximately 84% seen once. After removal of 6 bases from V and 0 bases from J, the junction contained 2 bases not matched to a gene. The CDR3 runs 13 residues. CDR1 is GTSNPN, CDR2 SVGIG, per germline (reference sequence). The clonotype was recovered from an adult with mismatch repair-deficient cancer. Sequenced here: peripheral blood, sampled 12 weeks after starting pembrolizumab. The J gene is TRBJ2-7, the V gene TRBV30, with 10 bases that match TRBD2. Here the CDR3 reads CACRTSGSYEQYF. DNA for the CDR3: TGTGCCTGCAGGACTAGCGGCTCCTACGAGCAGTACTTC.